Detailed here is one T cell receptor (beta chain). Its antigen is unidentified. Tens of thousands of genome equivalents of blood DNA were amplified for TRB. Multiplex touch-down PCR amplified TRB using TRB-A and TRB-B pools in one tube. Each CDR3 protein gets one entry in TCRdb, which reprocessed the multiplex PCR reads and gives no DNA. The sample has roughly 7,000 distinct CDR3 sequences. The record originates from a study of T cell clusters in autoimmune cytopenias. Study results and limitations: Comparing secondary cytopenia with chronic lymphocytic leukemia showed no cluster-lack signature, apparently masked by lymphoma repertoire. Primary autoimmune cytopenia patients appeared to lack physiological T cell clusters present in healthy donors. TRB repertoire shifts in secondary cytopenia and chronic lymphocytic leukemia mostly reflected lymphoma, not autoimmunity.

CDR3 length equals 14 residues. This clonotype was sampled from a human donor with an autoimmune cytopenia or autoimmune hepatitis (not recorded which). The chain joins TRBV12-3 or TRBV12-4 to TRBJ1-1; TCRdb's assignment of TRBD1 cannot be checked, as there is no DNA. Input material: peripheral blood. The chain's CDR3 is CASSVYRDHTEAFF.